This record concerns one T cell receptor (beta chain) sequence. Antigen unknown. PCR employed 60 Vbeta and 13 Jbeta primers. TCRdb's table, derived via immunoSEQ multiplex PCR, lists solely in-frame clones and lacks some. The repertoire has about 140,000 clones, roughly 80% of them found once; the top ten carry 4.9%. CDR1 is SGHRS, CDR2 YFSETQ, per germline. J lost 6 bases, V lost 4 bases, and 11 bases had no gene match. The CDR3 spans 15 residues. The sample comes from a study of cytomegalovirus exposure and HLA in healthy donors. Study results and limitations: Exclusion applied to some V segments, including TRBV6-2 and TRBV6-3, as they were indistinguishable. CMV serostatus was the only immune exposure information that was available. It was reported that the classifier diagnosed cytomegalovirus status with high specificity and sensitivity in both the original and validation cohorts. Some TCR beta chains (over 150 of them) were listed as cytomegalovirus-associated.

The J gene is TRBJ2-7, the V gene TRBV5-1, with 9 bases that match TRBD1. Input material: PBMCs. This TCR was sampled from a woman in her forties or fifties in good health and CMV-seronegative. In DNA form, the CDR3 reads TGCGCCAGCAGCATCAAACAGGGGGCGGGTTCCGAGCAGTACTTC. Amino acids: CASSIKQGAGSEQYF.